This T cell receptor (beta chain) was identified in a study of blood T cells in healthy people across ages. Study-wide results and limits: Age advanced and TCR beta diversity per million T cells fell, roughly linearly.

Notes on this clonotype: Its antigen remains unidentified.

The CDR3 runs 14 residues. Trimming removed 6 bases at V and 0 bases at J, with 14 bases between. The germline gives CDR1 SQVTM, CDR2 ANQGSEA. Through a sample-barcoded 5' primer and a J-beta primer mix, a second PCR was run for about 6 to 12 cycles. TCRdb analysed the 5' RACE reads with MiXCR anew, one entry per CDR3 protein. The table records roughly 500,000 distinct CDR3 sequences, 27% of them present only once. Source material: blood. This TCR came from a woman aged 65 to 85 in good health. The chain couples TRBV29-1 to TRBJ1-1; D uncertain. CDR3 sequence: CSVRRQAMNTEAFF. In DNA, the CDR3 is TGCAGCGTACGCCGGCAGGCAATGAACACTGAAGCTTTCTTT.